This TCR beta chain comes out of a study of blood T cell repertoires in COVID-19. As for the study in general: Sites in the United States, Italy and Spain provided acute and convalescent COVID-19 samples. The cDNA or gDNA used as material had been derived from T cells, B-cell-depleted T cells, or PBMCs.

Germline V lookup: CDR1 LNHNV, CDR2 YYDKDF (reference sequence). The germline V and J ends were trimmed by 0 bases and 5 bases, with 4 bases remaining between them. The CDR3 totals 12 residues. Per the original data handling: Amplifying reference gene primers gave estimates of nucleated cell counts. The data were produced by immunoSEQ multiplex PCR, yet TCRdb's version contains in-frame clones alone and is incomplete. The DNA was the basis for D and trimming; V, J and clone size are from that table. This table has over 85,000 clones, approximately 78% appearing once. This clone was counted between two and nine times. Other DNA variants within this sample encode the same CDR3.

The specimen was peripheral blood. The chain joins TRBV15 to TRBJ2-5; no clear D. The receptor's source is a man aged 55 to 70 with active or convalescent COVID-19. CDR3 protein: CATSRDRETQYF. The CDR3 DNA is TGTGCCACCAGCAGAGATCGGGAGACCCAGTACTTC. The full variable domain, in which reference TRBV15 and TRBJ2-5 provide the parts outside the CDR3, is DAMVIQNPRYQVTQFGKPVTLSCSQTLNHNVMYWYQQKSSQAPKLLFHYYDKDFNNEADTPDNFQSRRPNTSFCFLDIRSPGLGDTAMYLCATSRDRETQYFGPGTRLLVL.